These 8 T cell receptor beta chains share one sample of origin, sequenced in a study of shared clonotypes between healthy human individuals. The repertoire was sequenced with immunoSEQ multiplex PCR; TCRdb's copy has only in-frame clones and lacks some. The sample includes about 2,100,000 clones, about 92% of them seen just once. Naive CD8 cells comprised CD45RO-negative, CCR7-positively selected cells, excluding terminally differentiated effector memory CD45RA+ cells. The sequenced material came from naive CD8+ T cells from PBMCs. These TCRs come from a man between 18 and 29 years old in good health. Some clones in this sample may be carry-over from other donors' samples.

The chain employs TRBV30 and TRBJ2-7, with TRBD1 matching 11 bases. The CDR3 contains 13 residues. V trimming: 5 bases; J trimming: 4 bases; junction bases outside the gene matches: 4. CDR1 and CDR2 from the germline V gene are GTSNPN and SVGIG (reference sequence). CDR3 DNA sequence: TGTGCCTGGTGGGGACAGGGGGAATACGAGCAGTACTTC. Translated: CAWWGQGEYEQYF.

This clone was observed a single time. The chain employs TRBV4-3 and TRBJ2-3; TRBD2 is a possible D gene (6 bases). The CDR3 is 16 amino acids. Germline V gene sequence: CDR1 LGHNA, CDR2 YSLEER. V dropped 4 bases and J dropped 5 bases, with 19 bases sitting between them. The DNA for the CDR3 is TGCGCCAGCAGCCGCACTAGCTCCAAGACGAAAGATACGCAGTATTTT. It codes for CASSRTSSKTKDTQYF.

In the case of this clone: Other DNA variants within this sample encode the same CDR3. The J gene is TRBJ2-7, the V gene TRBV9; maybe TRBD2 (5 bases). This CDR3 is built from 13 residues. Germline-derived CDR1 and CDR2 are SGDLS and YYNGEE. Deletions cut 0 bases from V and 4 bases from J, with 8 bases between. CDR3 nucleotides: TGTGCCAGCAGCGTAGGCGGGTCATACGAGCAGTACTTC. Translated, it gives CASSVGGSYEQYF.

CDR3 nucleotides: TGTGCCAGCAGCTTAGGTGGGACGTCGAAGGAGCAGTACTTC. It encodes CASSLGGTSKEQYF. The chain carries TRBV7-9 and TRBJ2-7; D may match TRBD1 or TRBD2 (5 bases each). The CDR3 has 14 amino acids. Germline assignment: CDR1 SEHNR and CDR2 FQNEAQ (reference sequence). V lost 1 base, J lost 7 bases, and 14 bases lay in between.

As to this clone: In the same sample, other DNA sequences code for this CDR3. The rearrangement joins TRBV28 to TRBJ2-7; no reliable D call. CDR3 length: 11 residues. Trimming stripped 4 bases from V and 3 bases from J, with 4 bases between. Looked up from germline, CDR1 is MDHEN and CDR2 is SYDVKM. DNA for the CDR3: TGTGCCAGCAGTTCGTTCTACGAGCAGTACTTC. Translating it yields CASSSFYEQYF.

The chain links TRBV15 to TRBJ2-2, with a tentative D call TRBD2 (5 bases). The germline CDR1 and CDR2 sequences are LNHNV and YYDKDF (reference sequence). Trimming took off 5 bases at V and 8 bases at J, with 18 bases between the two ends. CDR3 size: 15 residues. The CDR3 protein is CATSPLRGSAGELFF. Here the CDR3 DNA reads TGTGCCACCAGCCCCCTCCGAGGGAGCGCGGGGGAGCTGTTTTTT. The variable domain in full, with the rest retrieved from reference TRBV15 and TRBJ2-2, is DAMVIQNPRYQVTQFGKPVTLSCSQTLNHNVMYWYQQKSSQAPKLLFHYYDKDFNNEADTPDNFQSRRPNTSFCFLDIRSPGLGDTAMYLCATSPLRGSAGELFFGEGSRLTVL.

CDR3 loop: CASSEGRGATEAFF. The CDR3 DNA follows: TGTGCCAGCAGCGAGGGGCGGGGGGCCACTGAAGCTTTCTTT. The rearrangement joins TRBV9 to TRBJ1-1, with D perhaps matching TRBD1 (6 bases). Germline CDR1 is SGDLS and CDR2 is YYNGEE. Between the trimmed V and J ends, which lost 3 bases and 4 bases, there was a span of 13 bases. The CDR3 covers 14 residues.

The chain uses TRBV28 and TRBJ2-7; TRBD2 matches 13 bases. This CDR3 has 14 residues. CDR1 and CDR2 (germline): MDHEN, SYDVKM. V lost 10 bases to trimming and J lost 6 bases; unmatched junction nucleotides: 9. The CDR3 loop reads CAISTSGRPFEQYF. The CDR3 DNA sequence: TGTGCCATTTCGACTAGCGGGAGGCCGTTCGAGCAGTACTTC. The whole variable domain, filled in from reference TRBV28 and TRBJ2-7, reads DVKVTQSSRYLVKRTGEKVFLECVQDMDHENMFWYRQDPGLGLRLIYFSYDVKMKEKGDIPEGYSVSREKKERFSLILESASTNQTSMYLCAISTSGRPFEQYFGPGTRLTVT.